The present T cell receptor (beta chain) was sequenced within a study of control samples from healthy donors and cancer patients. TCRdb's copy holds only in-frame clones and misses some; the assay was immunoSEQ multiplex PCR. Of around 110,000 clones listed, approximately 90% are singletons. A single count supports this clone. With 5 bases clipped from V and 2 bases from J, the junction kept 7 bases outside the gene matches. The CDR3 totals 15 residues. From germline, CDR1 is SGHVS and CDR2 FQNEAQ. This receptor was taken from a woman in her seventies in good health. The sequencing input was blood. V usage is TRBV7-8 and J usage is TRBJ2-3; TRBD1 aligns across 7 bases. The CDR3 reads CASSRSGTDTDTQYF. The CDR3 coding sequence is TGTGCCAGCAGCCGTTCGGGGACAGACACAGATACGCAGTATTTT. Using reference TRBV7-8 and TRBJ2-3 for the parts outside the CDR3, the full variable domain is GAGVSQSPRYKVAKRGQDVALRCDPISGHVSLFWYQQALGQGPEFLTYFQNEAQLDKSGLPSDRFFAERPEGSVSTLKIQRTQQEDSAVYLCASSRSGTDTDTQYFGPGTRLTVL.